The rows below give T cell receptor beta chains drawn from one sample of a study of OX40 agonist ivuxolimab in advanced cancers. Profiling relied on immunoSEQ multiplex PCR, and the TCRdb table lists in-frame clones only, not all of them. The sample records about 46,000 clones, about 88% being singletons. The sample here was CD4+ or CD8+ T cells sorted from blood, taken in a trial of the OX40 agonist ivuxolimab. The receptors were gathered from an adult with an advanced solid tumor such as melanoma, head and neck, liver or kidney cancer. The CDR3 runs from the conserved cysteine through the conserved F or W. Each record gives: CDR3 DNA, CDR3 protein, D gene, J gene, V gene, clone size. A D gene is named only where the DNA matches it firmly. Clone size is given for some rows only: seen once, a few or many times, or a class if the clone is expanded.

cdr3_nt: TGTGCCAGCAGTGAATCGGGGAGAGGGCGCAATCAGCCCCAGCATTTT; cdr3_aa: CASSESGRGRNQPQHF; d_call: NA; j_call: TRBJ1-5; v_call: TRBV25-1; clone_size: NA
cdr3_nt: TGTGCCAGCAGCGTAGGATTAGGGGGCGAGCAGTACTTC; cdr3_aa: CASSVGLGGEQYF; d_call: NA; j_call: TRBJ2-7; v_call: TRBV9; clone_size: NA
cdr3_nt: TGCGCCAGCAGCCAAGGCGTAACAGGGGGGAATGAAAAACTGTTTTTT; cdr3_aa: CASSQGVTGGNEKLFF; d_call: TRBD1; j_call: TRBJ1-4; v_call: TRBV4-1; clone_size: NA
cdr3_nt: TGTGCCAGCAGCTTACGTCCCAGATTCACAGATACGCAGTATTTT; cdr3_aa: CASSLRPRFTDTQYF; d_call: NA; j_call: TRBJ2-3; v_call: TRBV7-9; clone_size: once
cdr3_nt: TGTGCCAGCAGCACTACAGGGTCCGAGCAGTACTTC; cdr3_aa: CASSTTGSEQYF; d_call: NA; j_call: TRBJ2-7; v_call: TRBV7-9; clone_size: NA
cdr3_nt: TGCGCCAGCAGTGAGACCCCGTCGGAGACCCAGTACTTC; cdr3_aa: CASSETPSETQYF; d_call: NA; j_call: TRBJ2-5; v_call: TRBV10-1; clone_size: once
cdr3_nt: TGTGCCAGCAGCGCGACAGACGGCGGGGAGCTGTTTTTT; cdr3_aa: CASSATDGGELFF; d_call: NA; j_call: TRBJ2-2; v_call: TRBV9; clone_size: NA
cdr3_nt: TGTGCCAGCAGTGAATGGCTAGCTGGCTACAATGAGCAGTTCTTC; cdr3_aa: CASSEWLAGYNEQFF; d_call: NA; j_call: TRBJ2-1; v_call: TRBV2; clone_size: NA
cdr3_nt: TGCGCCAGCAGCTGGACCGGGACCGAAAGGATTAATGAGCAGTTCTTC; cdr3_aa: CASSWTGTERINEQFF; d_call: NA; j_call: TRBJ2-1; v_call: TRBV5-1; clone_size: NA
cdr3_nt: TGTGCCAGCAGGTGGGCGCCAGAGTCAGGCGACGAAAGCTACACCTTC; cdr3_aa: CASRWAPESGDESYTF; d_call: NA; j_call: TRBJ1-2; v_call: TRBV28; clone_size: NA
cdr3_nt: TGCAGCGTTGGGCTAGCGAGTATCTACGAGCAGTACTTC; cdr3_aa: CSVGLASIYEQYF; d_call: NA; j_call: TRBJ2-7; v_call: TRBV29-1; clone_size: NA
cdr3_nt: TGTGCCAGCAGCTTAACGTGGGCTGACCAAGAACGTGGCTACACCTTC; cdr3_aa: CASSLTWADQERGYTF; d_call: NA; j_call: TRBJ1-2; v_call: TRBV7-3; clone_size: once
cdr3_nt: TGTGCCAGCAGCCACACAGCCACCTACGAGCAGTACTTC; cdr3_aa: CASSHTATYEQYF; d_call: NA; j_call: TRBJ2-7; v_call: TRBV4-2; clone_size: NA
cdr3_nt: TGTGCCAGCAGTGATCGACAGGGGGCTAATAGCAATCAGCCCCAGCATTTT; cdr3_aa: CASSDRQGANSNQPQHF; d_call: TRBD1; j_call: TRBJ1-5; v_call: TRBV6-1; clone_size: NA
cdr3_nt: TGTGCCAGCAGTTACCCTAGCGGGGACATCAATGAGCAGTTCTTC; cdr3_aa: CASSYPSGDINEQFF; d_call: TRBD2; j_call: TRBJ2-1; v_call: TRBV6-6; clone_size: NA
cdr3_nt: TGTGCCACCAGCAGAGATGGGGGAGTAGCCACCTACGAGCAGTACTTC; cdr3_aa: CATSRDGGVATYEQYF; d_call: NA; j_call: TRBJ2-7; v_call: TRBV15; clone_size: NA
cdr3_nt: TGTGCCAGCAGTTTATCCGGGTTCTCTGAGCAGTTCTTC; cdr3_aa: CASSLSGFSEQFF; d_call: NA; j_call: TRBJ2-1; v_call: TRBV27; clone_size: NA
cdr3_nt: TGTGCCAGCAGCCAAGGGTTTCAGGTGTCTGGGGATGAGCAGTTCTTC; cdr3_aa: CASSQGFQVSGDEQFF; d_call: NA; j_call: TRBJ2-1; v_call: TRBV4-2; clone_size: NA
cdr3_nt: TGTGCCAGCAGTTACAGTATACAAAACTATGGCTACACCTTC; cdr3_aa: CASSYSIQNYGYTF; d_call: NA; j_call: TRBJ1-2; v_call: TRBV6-5; clone_size: NA
cdr3_nt: TGCGCCAGCAGCCAAGAGGGGGGAAGGACAGATACGCAGTATTTT; cdr3_aa: CASSQEGGRTDTQYF; d_call: NA; j_call: TRBJ2-3; v_call: TRBV4-3; clone_size: NA
cdr3_nt: TGTGCCAGCGAGAGGGGACAGGGCTACGAGCAGTACTTC; cdr3_aa: CASERGQGYEQYF; d_call: TRBD1; j_call: TRBJ2-7; v_call: TRBV11-2; clone_size: NA
cdr3_nt: TGTGCCTGGACCGAGACAGCCGTATACGAGCAGTACTTC; cdr3_aa: CAWTETAVYEQYF; d_call: NA; j_call: TRBJ2-7; v_call: TRBV30; clone_size: NA
cdr3_nt: TGCAGTGCTAGGATAGAAATTGGAGCTTTCTTT; cdr3_aa: CSARIEIGAFF; d_call: NA; j_call: TRBJ1-1; v_call: TRBV20-1; clone_size: NA
cdr3_nt: TGTGCCAGCAACCCGGGACAGGAGCACATCAATGAGCAGTTCTTC; cdr3_aa: CASNPGQEHINEQFF; d_call: TRBD1; j_call: TRBJ2-1; v_call: TRBV28; clone_size: NA
cdr3_nt: TGTGCCAGCAGTGCCACGGGACTCGGGCTGGATACGCAGTATTTT; cdr3_aa: CASSATGLGLDTQYF; d_call: NA; j_call: TRBJ2-3; v_call: TRBV28; clone_size: NA
cdr3_nt: TGTGCCAGCAAGGACATCTACTCCTACAATGAGCAGTTCTTC; cdr3_aa: CASKDIYSYNEQFF; d_call: NA; j_call: TRBJ2-1; v_call: TRBV19; clone_size: NA
cdr3_nt: TGTGCCATCAGTGGGGATGACCCCGGGACTAGCGGGCCCGTTTCCTACGAGCAGTACTTC; cdr3_aa: CAISGDDPGTSGPVSYEQYF; d_call: TRBD2; j_call: TRBJ2-7; v_call: TRBV10-3; clone_size: NA
cdr3_nt: TGTGCCAGCAGAGGTCCCGGGGACTACGAGCAGTACTTC; cdr3_aa: CASRGPGDYEQYF; d_call: NA; j_call: TRBJ2-7; v_call: TRBV7-1; clone_size: few
cdr3_nt: TGTGCCAGCAGCTTGGTTCACGCTAGCGGGACCCACACAGATACGCAGTATTTT; cdr3_aa: CASSLVHASGTHTDTQYF; d_call: TRBD2; j_call: TRBJ2-3; v_call: TRBV5-6; clone_size: NA
cdr3_nt: TGTGCCAGCAGTCAAAAGCCCTTCGCAATAGGCCTGGGTGGAAACACCATATATTTT; cdr3_aa: CASSQKPFAIGLGGNTIYF; d_call: NA; j_call: TRBJ1-3; v_call: TRBV27; clone_size: NA
cdr3_nt: TGTGCCAGCAGCTCGCTATCGACAGGGGTCTACGAGCAGTACTTC; cdr3_aa: CASSSLSTGVYEQYF; d_call: TRBD1; j_call: TRBJ2-7; v_call: TRBV5-4; clone_size: NA
cdr3_nt: TGCGCCAGCAGCCAAGACGGGGACACTCCCTACAATGAGCAGTTCTTC; cdr3_aa: CASSQDGDTPYNEQFF; d_call: NA; j_call: TRBJ2-1; v_call: TRBV4-3; clone_size: NA
cdr3_nt: TGTGCCAGCAGTGCCGGGGAGCAGTACTTC; cdr3_aa: CASSAGEQYF; d_call: NA; j_call: TRBJ2-7; v_call: TRBV28; clone_size: NA
cdr3_nt: TGTGCCAGCAGCTTAGATGGAGGAGGAAACACCATATATTTT; cdr3_aa: CASSLDGGGNTIYF; d_call: NA; j_call: TRBJ1-3; v_call: TRBV7-6; clone_size: NA
cdr3_nt: TGTGCCAGCAGCTTAACGTCAGGGGTTAACTATGGCTACACCTTC; cdr3_aa: CASSLTSGVNYGYTF; d_call: NA; j_call: TRBJ1-2; v_call: TRBV7-6; clone_size: NA
cdr3_nt: TGTGCCACCAGCAGAGATTTAGGGGTGTTGGGCACTGAAGCTTTCTTT; cdr3_aa: CATSRDLGVLGTEAFF; d_call: NA; j_call: TRBJ1-1; v_call: TRBV15; clone_size: NA
cdr3_nt: TGTGCCAGCAGCATACTAGCGGGTCTTTACAATGAGCAGTTCTTC; cdr3_aa: CASSILAGLYNEQFF; d_call: TRBD2; j_call: TRBJ2-1; v_call: TRBV13; clone_size: once
cdr3_nt: TGTGCCAGCAGTTACTCGACGTTGGGCGCAGATACGCAGTATTTT; cdr3_aa: CASSYSTLGADTQYF; d_call: NA; j_call: TRBJ2-3; v_call: TRBV6-6; clone_size: NA
cdr3_nt: TGTGCCAGTAATCCGACATTCTCCTACAATGAGCAGTTCTTC; cdr3_aa: CASNPTFSYNEQFF; d_call: NA; j_call: TRBJ2-1; v_call: TRBV28; clone_size: NA
cdr3_nt: TGTGCCAGCAGCTTGAACGGTGCGTCAGATACGCAGTATTTT; cdr3_aa: CASSLNGASDTQYF; d_call: NA; j_call: TRBJ2-3; v_call: TRBV5-5; clone_size: NA
cdr3_nt: TGCGCCAGCAGCCTAACAGGGGCTCTATACAATGAGCAGTTCTTC; cdr3_aa: CASSLTGALYNEQFF; d_call: TRBD1; j_call: TRBJ2-1; v_call: TRBV5-1; clone_size: NA
cdr3_nt: TGTGCCAGCATCCCCGGGTCTAGCGGGGAACGGACCTACGAGCAGTACTTC; cdr3_aa: CASIPGSSGERTYEQYF; d_call: TRBD2; j_call: TRBJ2-7; v_call: TRBV7-8; clone_size: NA
cdr3_nt: TGCAGCTCTTCCTCCCGCGGACAGGGGAACAATGAGCAGTTCTTC; cdr3_aa: CSSSSRGQGNNEQFF; d_call: TRBD1; j_call: TRBJ2-1; v_call: TRBV29-1; clone_size: once
cdr3_nt: TGTGCCAGTAGCCTAGCGCCGAGCTCCTACAATGAGCAGTTCTTC; cdr3_aa: CASSLAPSSYNEQFF; d_call: NA; j_call: TRBJ2-1; v_call: TRBV6-1; clone_size: NA
cdr3_nt: TGTGCCAGTATCGTTGGGGGTCTTGAGACTGAAGCTTTCTTT; cdr3_aa: CASIVGGLETEAFF; d_call: NA; j_call: TRBJ1-1; v_call: TRBV19; clone_size: NA
cdr3_nt: TGTGCCAGCAGCTCTAAATGGGAGTTCGAAGATACGCAGTATTTT; cdr3_aa: CASSSKWEFEDTQYF; d_call: NA; j_call: TRBJ2-3; v_call: TRBV7-8; clone_size: few
cdr3_nt: TGTGCCAGCAGTTTAGGGACTAGCGACAGCTCCTACAATGAGCAGTTCTTC; cdr3_aa: CASSLGTSDSSYNEQFF; d_call: TRBD2; j_call: TRBJ2-1; v_call: TRBV27; clone_size: NA
cdr3_nt: TGTGCCACCAGCGAACTTCCGGGACTTTCCTACGAGCAGTACTTC; cdr3_aa: CATSELPGLSYEQYF; d_call: NA; j_call: TRBJ2-7; v_call: TRBV15; clone_size: NA
cdr3_nt: TGTGCCAGCAGCTTAGGGTTTGACACAGATACGCAGTATTTT; cdr3_aa: CASSLGFDTDTQYF; d_call: NA; j_call: TRBJ2-3; v_call: TRBV7-2; clone_size: NA
cdr3_nt: TGTGCCAGCAGCGTAGGGACAGGGGCTTACGAGCAGTACTTC; cdr3_aa: CASSVGTGAYEQYF; d_call: TRBD1; j_call: TRBJ2-7; v_call: TRBV9; clone_size: NA
cdr3_nt: TGTGCCAGTAGTGCAGGCGTCTGGGAGCCCCAGCATTTT; cdr3_aa: CASSAGVWEPQHF; d_call: NA; j_call: TRBJ1-5; v_call: TRBV19; clone_size: NA
cdr3_nt: TGTGCCAGCAGCTCCCGCGGGGGACAGGTTGAGGAGGACCAGTACTTC; cdr3_aa: CASSSRGGQVEEDQYF; d_call: NA; j_call: TRBJ2-5; v_call: TRBV9; clone_size: NA
cdr3_nt: TGTGCCAGTAGTATTTTCCTGGTACGCGGAACCAAAGAGAACACTGAAGCTTTCTTT; cdr3_aa: CASSIFLVRGTKENTEAFF; d_call: NA; j_call: TRBJ1-1; v_call: TRBV19; clone_size: NA
cdr3_nt: TGTGCCAGCACGGACAGGGGGAGCACCGGGGAGCTGTTTTTT; cdr3_aa: CASTDRGSTGELFF; d_call: TRBD1; j_call: TRBJ2-2; v_call: TRBV7-8; clone_size: NA
cdr3_nt: TGTGCCAGCAGCCGAGGATGGGGTGGGGGTAACACTGAAGCTTTCTTT; cdr3_aa: CASSRGWGGGNTEAFF; d_call: NA; j_call: TRBJ1-1; v_call: TRBV16; clone_size: NA
cdr3_nt: TGTGCCAGCAGGACCGGGACAGGGGCTTACGAGCAGTACTTC; cdr3_aa: CASRTGTGAYEQYF; d_call: TRBD1; j_call: TRBJ2-7; v_call: TRBV6-5; clone_size: NA
cdr3_nt: TGTGCCAGCAGTTTATCGGCAGGGATCAATCAGCCCCAGCATTTT; cdr3_aa: CASSLSAGINQPQHF; d_call: NA; j_call: TRBJ1-5; v_call: TRBV27; clone_size: few